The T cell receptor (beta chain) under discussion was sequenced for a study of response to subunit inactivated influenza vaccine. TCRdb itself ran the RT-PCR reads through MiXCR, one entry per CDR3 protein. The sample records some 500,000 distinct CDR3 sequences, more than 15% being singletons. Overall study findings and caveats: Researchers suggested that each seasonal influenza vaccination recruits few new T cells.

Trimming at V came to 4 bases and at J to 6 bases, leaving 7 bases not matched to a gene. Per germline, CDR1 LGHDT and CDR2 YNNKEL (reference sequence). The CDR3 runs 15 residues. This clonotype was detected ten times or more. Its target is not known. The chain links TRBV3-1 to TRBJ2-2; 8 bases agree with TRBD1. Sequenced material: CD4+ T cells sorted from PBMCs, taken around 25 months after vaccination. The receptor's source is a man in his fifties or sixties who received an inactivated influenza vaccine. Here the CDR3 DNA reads TGTGCCAGCAGCCGAGGACAGGGTATCCCCGGGGAGCTGTTTTTT. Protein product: CASSRGQGIPGELFF.